This T cell receptor beta chain was sequenced for a study of shared clonotypes between healthy human individuals. As for the study in general: CD8 memory received one plate per donor, CD8 naive two, CD4 memory three and CD4 naive three.

Turning to this clone: Its antigen is unknown.

Findings of the study overall: For naive CD4 cells, roughly 4.8% of clonotypes were shared across a few donors.

Subsets obtained from CD4+ cells comprised CD45RA+ naive and CD45RA-negative memory cells. This table comes from immunoSEQ multiplex PCR, and its TCRdb copy is limited to in-frame clones, with some not included. The sample lists some 1 million clones, 65% to 75% occurring once. Trimming at V came to 0 bases and at J to 9 bases, leaving 9 bases not matched to a gene. Germline CDR1 SGHRS, CDR2 YFSETQ. CDR3 size: 16 residues. Input material: memory CD4+ T cells sorted from blood. Subset here: CD45RA-negative fraction. The sequence was collected from a man aged 18 to 29 in good health. The V call is TRBV5-1, the J call TRBJ1-6; TRBD1 aligns across 7 bases. CDR3 DNA: TGCGCCAGCAGCTTGGTTTTTGGGACAGCTGGTTCACCCCTCCACTTT. Residues: CASSLVFGTAGSPLHF.